The sequence of this T cell receptor (beta chain) was determined in a study of blood T cell repertoires in COVID-19. This clone was observed a single time. This table comes from immunoSEQ multiplex PCR, and its TCRdb copy is limited to in-frame clones, with some not included. The sample records some 500,000 clones, approximately 88% being singletons. The CDR3 consists of 14 residues. The ends were cut back, 5 bases at V and 5 bases at J, with 10 bases in the middle. The germline CDR1 and CDR2 sequences are LNHDA and SQIVND (reference sequence). The chain is built from TRBV19 and TRBJ1-6; perhaps TRBD1 as D (5 bases). The sequence was obtained from a woman in her thirties or forties who had recovered from COVID-19. Sequencing used PBMCs or T cells enriched from blood (not recorded which). The CDR3 DNA is TGTGCCAGTAGTCCACAAGGGGATAATTCACCCCTCCACTTT. It codes for CASSPQGDNSPLHF.